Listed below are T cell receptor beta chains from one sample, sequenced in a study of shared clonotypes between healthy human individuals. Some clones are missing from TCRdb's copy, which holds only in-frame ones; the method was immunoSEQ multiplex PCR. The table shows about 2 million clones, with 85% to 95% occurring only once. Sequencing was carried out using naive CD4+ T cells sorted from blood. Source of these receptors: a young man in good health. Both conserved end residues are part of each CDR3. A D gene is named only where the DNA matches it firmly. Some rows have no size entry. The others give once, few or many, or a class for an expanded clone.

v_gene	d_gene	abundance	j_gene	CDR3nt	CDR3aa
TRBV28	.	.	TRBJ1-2	TGTGCCAGCAGCGTATCGGGGGGCGCCGCTGGCTACACCTTC	CASSVSGGAAGYTF
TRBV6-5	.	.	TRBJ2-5	TGTGCCAGCAGTCGGACTATTCAGAAGACCCAGTACTTC	CASSRTIQKTQYF
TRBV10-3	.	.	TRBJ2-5	TGTGCCATCAGTGGCGGGGATGAGACCCAGTACTTC	CAISGGDETQYF
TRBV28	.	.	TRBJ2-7	TGTGCCAGCTCCCGAGGGGGGGGCACCTACGAGCAGTACTTC	CASSRGGGTYEQYF
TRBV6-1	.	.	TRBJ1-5	TGTGCCAGCGGGGGGGGGAACCAGCCCCAGCATTTT	CASGGGNQPQHF
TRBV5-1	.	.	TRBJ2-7	TGCGCCAGCAGCAGGACGGGGGAGCCCTACGAGCAGTACTTC	CASSRTGEPYEQYF
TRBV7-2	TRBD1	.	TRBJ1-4	TGTGCCAGCAGCCTCAGGGGGTCTCCTGCAACTAATGAAAAACTGTTTTTT	CASSLRGSPATNEKLFF
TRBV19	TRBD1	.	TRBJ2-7	TGTGCCAGTAAAGGTCAGGACAGGAGAGGCTACGAGCAGTACTTC	CASKGQDRRGYEQYF
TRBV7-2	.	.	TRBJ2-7	TGTGCCAGCAGCTTAGTAGGAGAGTACGAGCAGTACTTC	CASSLVGEYEQYF
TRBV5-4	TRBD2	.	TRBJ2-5	TGTGCCAGCAGCTCCGGGGGTAGCGGGAGTCGCGAGACCCAGTACTTC	CASSSGGSGSRETQYF
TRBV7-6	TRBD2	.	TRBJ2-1	TGTGCCAGCAGCTTAGACTTGGGCGGGAGACAGTTCTTC	CASSLDLGGRQFF
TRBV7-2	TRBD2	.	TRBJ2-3	TGTGCCAGCAGCTTAGCTAGCGGGGGGACTTGGGATACGCAGTATTTT	CASSLASGGTWDTQYF
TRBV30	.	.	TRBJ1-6	TGTGCCTGGAGTGTAATCAAGGGGGATTCACCCCTCCACTTT	CAWSVIKGDSPLHF
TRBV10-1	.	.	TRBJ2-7	TGCGCCAGCAGTGAGGTGGGTGGGGCCCCCTACGAGCAGTACTTC	CASSEVGGAPYEQYF
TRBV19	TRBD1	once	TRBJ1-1	TGTGCCAGTAGGAGGGACAGGGATGTCACTGAAGCTTTCTTT	CASRRDRDVTEAFF
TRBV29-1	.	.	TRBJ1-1	TGCAGCGTTGAAGATAGCGGCCAGGGGAATATGAACACTGAAGCTTTCTTT	CSVEDSGQGNMNTEAFF
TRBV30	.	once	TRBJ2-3	TGTGCCTGGAGTAGAAGTCCGAGAGATACGCAGTATTTT	CAWSRSPRDTQYF
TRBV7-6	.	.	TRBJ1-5	TGTGCCAGCAGCTTAGGGCAGGATAGCAATCAGCCCCAGCATTTT	CASSLGQDSNQPQHF
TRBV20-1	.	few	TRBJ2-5	TGCAGTGCTAGAGATCTTGAGACCCAGTACTTC	CSARDLETQYF
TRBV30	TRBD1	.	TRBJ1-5	TGTGCCTGGAGTGGACAGGGCTACAATCAGCCCCAGCATTTT	CAWSGQGYNQPQHF
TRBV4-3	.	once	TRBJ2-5	TGCGCCAGCAGCCAAGAAGTCGGGGGCAGGGGAGGAAAAGAGACCCAGTACTTC	CASSQEVGGRGGKETQYF
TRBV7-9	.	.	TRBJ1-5	TGTGCCAGCAGCGTTGACAGCGTCAATCAGCCCCAGCATTTT	CASSVDSVNQPQHF
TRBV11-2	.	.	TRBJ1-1	TGTGCCAGCAGCCCAAGAACGGGTGTAATGGCTTTCTTT	CASSPRTGVMAFF
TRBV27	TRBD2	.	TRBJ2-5	TGTGCCAGCAGTATCTTTTCAAGTAGCGGGGTAGGAAAAGAGACCCAGTACTTC	CASSIFSSSGVGKETQYF
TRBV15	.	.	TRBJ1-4	TGTGCCACCAGCAGGCGGGGAGAAGATAAACTGTTTTTT	CATSRRGEDKLFF
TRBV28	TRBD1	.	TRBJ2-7	TGTGCCAGCAGGAGGACAGGGGGTTCCTACGAGCAGTACTTC	CASRRTGGSYEQYF
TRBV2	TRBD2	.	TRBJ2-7	TGTGCCAGCAGTGGACCGACTAGCGGAACCTACGAGCAGTACTTC	CASSGPTSGTYEQYF
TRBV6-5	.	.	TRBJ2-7	TGTGCCAGCAGTTACTCGGGAGCTAGCTCCTACGAGCAGTACTTC	CASSYSGASSYEQYF
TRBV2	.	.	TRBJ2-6	TGTGCCAGCAGCACAGGGCCCTCTGGGGCCAACGTCCTGACTTTC	CASSTGPSGANVLTF
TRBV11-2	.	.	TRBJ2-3	TGTGCCAGCAGCTTAGGTAATAGCGCGGATACGCAGTATTTT	CASSLGNSADTQYF
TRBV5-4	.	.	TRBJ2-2	TGTGCCAGCAGCTTTGGGCGGGGGCAAACCGGGGAGCTGTTTTTT	CASSFGRGQTGELFF